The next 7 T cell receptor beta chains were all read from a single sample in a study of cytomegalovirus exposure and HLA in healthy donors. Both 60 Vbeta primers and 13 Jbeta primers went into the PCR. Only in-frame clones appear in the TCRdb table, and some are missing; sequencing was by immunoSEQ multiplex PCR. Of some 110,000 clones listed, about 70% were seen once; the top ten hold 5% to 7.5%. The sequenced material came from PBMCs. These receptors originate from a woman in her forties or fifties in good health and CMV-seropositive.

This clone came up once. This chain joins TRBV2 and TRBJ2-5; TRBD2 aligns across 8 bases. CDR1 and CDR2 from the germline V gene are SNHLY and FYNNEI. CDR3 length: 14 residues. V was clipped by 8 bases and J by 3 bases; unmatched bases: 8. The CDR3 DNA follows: TGTGCCAGCGGTCTTAGCGGGGTAGAAGAGACCCAGTACTTC. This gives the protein CASGLSGVEETQYF.

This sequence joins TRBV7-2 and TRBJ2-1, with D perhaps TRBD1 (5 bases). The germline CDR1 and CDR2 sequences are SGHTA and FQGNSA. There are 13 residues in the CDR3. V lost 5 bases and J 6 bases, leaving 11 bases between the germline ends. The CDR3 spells CASSLQVSNEQFF. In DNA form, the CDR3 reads TGTGCCAGCAGCCTACAGGTTTCCAATGAGCAGTTCTTC.

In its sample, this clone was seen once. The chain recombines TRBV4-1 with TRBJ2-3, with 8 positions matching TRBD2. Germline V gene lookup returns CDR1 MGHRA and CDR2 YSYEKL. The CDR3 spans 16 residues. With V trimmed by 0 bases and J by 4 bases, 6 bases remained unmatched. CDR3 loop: CASSQDGGGNADTQYF. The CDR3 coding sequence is TGCGCCAGCAGCCAAGATGGCGGGGGGAACGCAGATACGCAGTATTTT.

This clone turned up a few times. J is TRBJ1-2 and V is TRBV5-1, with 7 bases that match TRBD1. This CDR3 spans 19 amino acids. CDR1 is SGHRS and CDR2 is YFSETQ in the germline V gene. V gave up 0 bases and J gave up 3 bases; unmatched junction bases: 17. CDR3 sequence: CASSLALEGALSSYYGYTF. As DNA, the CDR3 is TGCGCCAGCAGCTTGGCCCTCGAGGGGGCCCTAAGTTCATACTATGGCTACACCTTC.

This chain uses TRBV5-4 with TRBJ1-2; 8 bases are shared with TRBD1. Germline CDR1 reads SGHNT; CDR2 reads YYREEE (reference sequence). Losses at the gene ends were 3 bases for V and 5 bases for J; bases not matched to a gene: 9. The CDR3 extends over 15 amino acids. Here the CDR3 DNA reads TGTGCCAGCAGCTCAACCCTTAGACAGGGGTATGGCTACACCTTC. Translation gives CASSSTLRQGYGYTF.

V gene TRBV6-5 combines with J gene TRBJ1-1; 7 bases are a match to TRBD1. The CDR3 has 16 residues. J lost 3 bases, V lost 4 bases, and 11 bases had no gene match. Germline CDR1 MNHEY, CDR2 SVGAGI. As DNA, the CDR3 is TGTGCCAGCAGTTCGAGACAGGGTAGGGGACACACTGAAGCTTTCTTT. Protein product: CASSSRQGRGHTEAFF.

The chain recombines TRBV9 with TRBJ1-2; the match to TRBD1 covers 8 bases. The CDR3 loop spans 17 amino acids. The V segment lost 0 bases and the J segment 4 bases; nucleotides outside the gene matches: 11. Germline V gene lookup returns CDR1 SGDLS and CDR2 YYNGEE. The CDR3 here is CASSVGSGGTQGYGYTF. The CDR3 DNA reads TGTGCCAGCAGCGTAGGGTCAGGGGGCACCCAAGGCTATGGCTACACCTTC.